This TCR beta chain stems from a study of pediatric ulcerative colitis. Overall study results and limits: Blood-rectal clonal overlap within each person was significantly higher in ulcerative colitis patients than controls. In rectum, acute severe colitis had expanded clones and less diversity.

In its sample, this clone was seen a few times. Its matching antigen is unknown. TCRdb's table, derived via immunoSEQ multiplex PCR, lists solely in-frame clones and lacks some. The repertoire includes around 61,000 clones, 80% to 90% of them detected once, and about 3.5% sits in the top ten. Germline values: CDR1 KGHSH, CDR2 LQKENI. There are 15 residues in the CDR3. Trimming left V 6 bases short and J 7 bases short, with 19 bases between. The sequence derives from a boy aged 10-17 years with severe ulcerative colitis. J is TRBJ1-5 and V is TRBV18, with D possibly matching TRBD1 (6 bases). The sequencing sample was made of blood. The CDR3 is CASSTGRGEKQPQHF. The DNA for the CDR3 is TGTGCCAGCTCGACGGGCAGGGGAGAGAAACAGCCCCAGCATTTT. The entire variable domain, with the rest obtained from reference TRBV18 and TRBJ1-5, is as follows: NAGVMQNPRHLVRRRGQEARLRCSPMKGHSHVYWYRQLPEEGLKFMVYLQKENIIDESGMPKERFSAEFPKEGPSILRIQQVVRGDSAAYFCASSTGRGEKQPQHFGDGTRLSIL.